One sample yielded the 32 T cell receptor beta chains listed below, sequenced in a study of blood T cells in healthy people across ages. The authors ran a second PCR of 7 to 11 cycles using a sample-barcoded 5' primer and a J-beta primer mix. MiXCR, applied by TCRdb to the 5' RACE reads, yields one record per CDR3 protein. In the table there are hundreds of thousands of distinct CDR3 sequences, roughly 64% of which are singletons. The sample consisted of blood. The receptors shown here come from a man aged 25-45 years in good health.

This clonotype came up many times. The germline gene is not matched at one end of the junction; a read error may be the cause. The genes are TRBV7-7 and TRBJ2-1; 11 bases align to TRBD2. Looked up from germline, CDR1 is SSHAT and CDR2 is FNYEAQ (reference sequence). The CDR3 covers 13 residues. The CDR3 here is CASSLAGGNEQFF. CDR3 nucleotide sequence: TGTGCTAGCAGCTTAGCGGGGGGGAATGAGCAGTTCTTC.

The J gene is TRBJ2-1, the V gene TRBV5-1, with a weak D call TRBD2 (6 bases). This CDR3 region has 12 residues. The germline gives CDR1 SGHRS, CDR2 YFSETQ. V was shortened by 7 bases and J by 9 bases, with 14 bases between the two germline ends. The CDR3 protein is CASGLTPPEQFF. The CDR3 DNA follows: TGCGCCAGCGGACTAACTCCCCCTGAGCAGTTCTTC.

The genes are TRBV20-1 and TRBJ2-1; 12 bases map to TRBD1. The junction had 10 bases not matched to a gene; V was cut back by 1 base and J by 9 bases. The germline V gene has CDR1 DFQATT and CDR2 SNEGSKA (reference sequence). This CDR3 is built from 16 residues. CDR3 nucleotide sequence: TGCAGTGCTAGAGTCCCGGGACAGGGGGCCTTAGGTGAGCAGTTCTTC. Translation gives CSARVPGQGALGEQFF.

There are a few counts of this clonotype. J is TRBJ2-7 and V is TRBV20-1, with TRBD1 matching over 8 bases. The CDR3 covers 18 residues. Per germline, CDR1 DFQATT and CDR2 SNEGSKA (reference sequence). V trimming: 3 bases; J trimming: 6 bases; junction bases outside the gene matches: 22. CDR3 DNA: TGCAGTGCTAGGTTCCCGACTCGACAGGGGTATCTAATAGGCGAGCAGTACTTC. It yields the protein CSARFPTRQGYLIGEQYF.

The chain links TRBV28 to TRBJ1-5, with 9 positions matching TRBD1. The V segment lost 10 bases and the J segment 6 bases; nucleotides outside the gene matches: 4. Germline V gives CDR1 MDHEN, CDR2 SYDVKM. The CDR3 sequence is 12 residues long. CDR3 nucleotides: TGTGCCACCGGGACAGGGACTCAGCCCCAGCATTTT. Translated, it gives CATGTGTQPQHF.

The chain links TRBV7-2 to TRBJ2-7; the D gene is possibly TRBD2 (5 bases). The germline gives CDR1 SGHTA, CDR2 FQGNSA. V gave up 6 bases and J gave up 5 bases, with 20 bases separating them. CDR3 length equals 15 residues. The CDR3 DNA reads as TGTGCCAGCAGGGGCCCTCGGGGTCCTATTCACGAGCAGTACTTC. Amino acid sequence: CASRGPRGPIHEQYF.

This clonotype has more than one count but fewer than ten. The V call is TRBV28, the J call TRBJ2-7; 10 bases agree with TRBD2. Germline V gives CDR1 MDHEN, CDR2 SYDVKM. The CDR3 is 14 amino acids. J was trimmed by 5 bases and V by 8 bases; bases with no gene match: 9. CDR3 amino acids: CASLASSGRDEQYF. The CDR3 region has the DNA TGTGCCAGCCTAGCGTCTAGCGGGAGAGACGAGCAGTACTTC.

A few counts support this clonotype. J is TRBJ2-7 and V is TRBV7-2; 10 positions match TRBD1. The CDR3 covers 16 residues. In germline, CDR1 is SGHTA, CDR2 FQGNSA. J lost 4 bases, V lost 4 bases, and 10 bases had no gene match. The CDR3 reads CASSSPPGQGTYEQYF. In DNA, the CDR3 is TGTGCCAGCAGCTCCCCACCGGGACAGGGGACGTACGAGCAGTACTTC.

V usage is TRBV3-1 and J usage is TRBJ1-4; TRBD1 matches 7 bases. The V gene's germline CDR1 is LGHDT and CDR2 YNNKEL (reference sequence). J was trimmed by 12 bases and V by 7 bases; bases with no gene match: 11. The CDR3 length is 13 residues. DNA of the CDR3: TGTGCCAGCAAGTCACAGGGGCTTGCGGAACTGTTTTTT. Protein sequence: CASKSQGLAELFF.

This clonotype was observed a few times. The chain is built from TRBV7-8 and TRBJ1-2; 7 nucleotides match TRBD1. CDR1 is SGHVS and CDR2 is FQNEAQ in the germline V gene. The CDR3 is made up of 15 amino acids. The V gene end was trimmed by 4 bases and the J gene end by 4 bases; junction bases not matched to a gene: 9. DNA of the CDR3: TGTGCCAGCAGCTCGTCGGCGGGACAGTCCTATGGCTACACCTTC. It encodes CASSSSAGQSYGYTF.

This chain links TRBV6-5 with TRBJ2-1; 12 bases fit TRBD2. This CDR3 is 16 amino acids long. Germline V CDR1 and CDR2: MNHEY, SVGAGI. V lost 0 bases, J lost 6 bases, and 3 bases stayed unmatched. CDR3: CASSYSRLAGVNEQFF. DNA for the CDR3: TGTGCCAGCAGTTACTCCCGACTAGCGGGAGTCAATGAGCAGTTCTTC.

The chain joins TRBV7-9 to TRBJ2-7, with 10 positions matching TRBD1. The ends lost 5 bases at V and 2 bases at J; junction bases unmatched: 12. This CDR3 contains 17 residues. The germline V gene has CDR1 SEHNR and CDR2 FQNEAQ (reference sequence). The CDR3 sequence: CASSPPGGQGSPYEQYF. The CDR3 DNA reads as TGTGCCAGCAGCCCCCCCGGGGGACAGGGGTCTCCCTACGAGCAGTACTTC.

The chain carries TRBV7-2 and TRBJ2-5, with 10 bases fitting TRBD2. Germline V gives CDR1 SGHTA, CDR2 FQGNSA. The trim removed 5 bases at V and 5 bases at J, leaving 5 bases unmatched. The CDR3 is made up of 14 amino acids. Written as DNA, the CDR3 is TGTGCCAGCAGCCCCAAAGCGGGGGGGGAGACCCAGTACTTC. This codes for CASSPKAGGETQYF.

The chain is built from TRBV5-1 and TRBJ2-1; 7 positions agree with TRBD1. CDR3 length: 14 residues. Germline V gene data show CDR1 as SGHRS and CDR2 as YFSETQ. Trimming cost V 5 bases and J 5 bases; bases outside gene matches: 7. For the CDR3, the DNA is TGCGCCAGCAGTACAAGGGGGCTCAACAATGAGCAGTTCTTC. Protein product: CASSTRGLNNEQFF.

V gene TRBV4-3 combines with J gene TRBJ2-1; D gene ambiguous. The DNA matches TRBJ2-7 better at its end, which makes the J call doubtful. Germline CDR1 and CDR2: LGHNA and YSLEER. The CDR3 runs 18 residues. CDR3: CASSRQMQLTTQYNEQYF. Written as DNA, the CDR3 is TGCGCCAGCAGCCGTCAAATGCAATTGACGACGCAGTACAATGAGCAGTACTTC.

The chain is built from TRBV27 and TRBJ2-3, with TRBD2 matching over 8 bases. The CDR3 extends over 16 amino acids. CDR1 MNHEY and CDR2 SMNVEV come from the germline V gene (reference sequence). Trimming took 5 bases from V and 1 from J; bases not matched to a gene: 8. The CDR3 sequence: CASSGLGGGGTDTQYF. Here the CDR3 DNA reads TGTGCCAGCAGTGGCCTCGGGGGGGGCGGCACAGATACGCAGTATTTT.

A few counts support this clonotype. The chain uses TRBV25-1 and TRBJ2-7; D is perhaps TRBD1 (6 bases). V was cut by 6 bases and J by 3 bases, with 18 bases left in between. Germline CDR1 is MGHDK and CDR2 is SYGVNS. The CDR3 is made up of 15 amino acids. The CDR3 region has the DNA TGTGCCAGCAGCCCCCCCGCGACAGGCTTCTACGAGCAGTACTTC. This encodes CASSPPATGFYEQYF.

Comment on this clonotype: A read error may account for a junction end that differs from germline. The rearrangement uses TRBV5-6 and TRBJ2-7; TRBD1 aligns across 8 bases. The CDR3 has 14 residues. Germline-derived CDR1 and CDR2 are SGHDT and YYEEEE. CDR3 nucleotides: TGTGCCGGCAGTGCTGGACAGGGCTCCTACGAGCAGTACTTC. Amino acid sequence: CAGSAGQGSYEQYF.

This clonotype has only a few counts. The chain couples TRBV2 to TRBJ1-2; D uncertain. The germline CDR1 and CDR2 sequences are SNHLY and FYNNEI. CDR3 length: 14 residues. Deletions cut 2 bases from V and 4 bases from J, with 11 bases between. CDR3 in DNA: TGTGCCAGCAGTGAAATCTACAGTGTCTATGGCTACACCTTC. Translating it yields CASSEIYSVYGYTF.

The DNA for the CDR3 is TGCAGTGCTAGAGTGGGGGGAGGACAGAACAATGAGCAGTTCTTC. This sequence encodes CSARVGGGQNNEQFF. This sequence joins TRBV20-1 and TRBJ2-1; D may correspond to TRBD1 or TRBD2 (6 bases each). This CDR3 is built from 15 residues. The germline V gene has CDR1 DFQATT and CDR2 SNEGSKA (reference sequence). The V end was cut by 1 base, the J end by 5 bases, with 15 bases between.

The V gene is TRBV3-1, the J gene TRBJ1-6; the match to TRBD1 covers 7 bases. Germline CDR1 is LGHDT and CDR2 is YNNKEL (reference sequence). The ends lost 4 bases at V and 4 bases at J; junction bases unmatched: 7. The CDR3 length is 16 residues. The CDR3 here is CASSPKRDRYNSPLHF. In nucleotides, the CDR3 is TGTGCCAGCAGCCCCAAACGGGACAGATATAATTCACCCCTCCACTTT.

This clonotype appeared a few times. The CDR3: CSVGQVTSYEQYF. CDR3 DNA: TGCAGCGTGGGACAGGTTACTTCCTACGAGCAGTACTTC. The V gene is TRBV29-1, the J gene TRBJ2-7; 8 bases are shared with TRBD1. Germline loops: CDR1 SQVTM, CDR2 ANQGSEA. The CDR3 is made up of 13 amino acids. V trimming: 6 bases; J trimming: 1 base; junction bases outside the gene matches: 5.

This chain's CDR3 is CASSPDGGRVYGYTF. The CDR3 region has the DNA TGTGCCAGCAGTCCAGACGGGGGGCGCGTCTATGGCTACACCTTC. This chain joins TRBV6-5 and TRBJ1-2, with D perhaps TRBD1 (6 bases). The CDR3 has 15 residues. Germline lookup yields CDR1 MNHEY and CDR2 SVGAGI. The V end was cut by 5 bases, the J end by 4 bases, with 17 bases between.

The chain is built from TRBV7-8 and TRBJ2-1, with 14 bases matching TRBD2. Trimming cost V 5 bases and J 7 bases; bases outside gene matches: 4. Germline assignment: CDR1 SGHVS and CDR2 FQNEAQ. This CDR3 contains 15 residues. The chain's CDR3 is CASSRLAGGPNEQFF. The CDR3 DNA sequence: TGTGCCAGCAGCCGACTAGCGGGGGGGCCTAATGAGCAGTTCTTC.

There are a few counts of this clonotype. This chain connects TRBV5-1 to TRBJ2-3, with D possibly matching TRBD1 (6 bases). CDR3 length: 14 amino acids. The V end lost 4 bases, the J end lost 0 bases, and 9 bases lay between the germline ends. Germline lookup yields CDR1 SGHRS and CDR2 YFSETQ. The chain's CDR3 is CASSIGQSTDTQYF. DNA for the CDR3: TGCGCCAGCAGCATCGGACAGAGCACAGATACGCAGTATTTT.

This clonotype was observed a handful of times. The J gene is TRBJ2-7, the V gene TRBV5-1; D is unclear. CDR3 length equals 14 residues. Germline lookup yields CDR1 SGHRS and CDR2 YFSETQ. Trimming took 4 bases from V and 3 from J, leaving 14 bases between them. The CDR3 sequence: CASSNLEAGYEQYF. In nucleotides, the CDR3 is TGCGCCAGCAGCAACCTCGAGGCTGGCTACGAGCAGTACTTC.

This clonotype was recorded a few times. The gene calls are TRBV29-1 and TRBJ2-5; 11 bases fit TRBD2. The CDR3 length is 14 residues. V lost 6 bases and J lost 2; bases outside the gene matches: 5. The germline gives CDR1 SQVTM, CDR2 ANQGSEA. The DNA of the CDR3 is TGCAGCGTGGGGGCTAGCGGGGGGCAAGAGACCCAGTACTTC. This encodes CSVGASGGQETQYF.

This clonotype was seen a few times. The rearrangement joins TRBV20-1 to TRBJ2-3; no clear D gene. Germline CDR1 and CDR2: DFQATT and SNEGSKA (reference sequence). V gave up 5 bases and J gave up 6 bases, with 9 bases separating them. This CDR3 comprises 11 residues. The CDR3 region is CSADDWDTQYF. Written as DNA, the CDR3 is TGCAGTGCTGATGATTGGGATACGCAGTATTTT.

The CDR3 bases are TGCGCCAGCAGCCAAGGTCTAGGGACAGGGGGCGTTGGCTACACCTTC. Residues: CASSQGLGTGGVGYTF. The chain combines TRBV4-3 with TRBJ1-2; 12 positions agree with TRBD1. The junction had 7 bases not matched to a gene; V was cut back by 1 base and J by 7 bases. The CDR3 length is 16 residues. Looked up from germline, CDR1 is LGHNA and CDR2 is YSLEER.

The chain is built from TRBV5-1 and TRBJ1-5; D call uncertain. The CDR3 totals 14 residues. Germline-derived CDR1 and CDR2 are SGHRS and YFSETQ. V was clipped by 3 bases and J by 5 bases, with 12 bases between them. The CDR3 region is CASSSDGVDQPQHF. DNA for the CDR3: TGCGCCAGCAGCTCTGACGGGGTTGATCAGCCCCAGCATTTT.

This chain joins TRBV4-2 and TRBJ1-2, with D unclear. With 0 bases removed from V and 4 bases from J, the gap between germline ends came to 18 bases. The CDR3 totals 17 residues. Germline V gene sequence: CDR1 LGHNA, CDR2 YNFKEQ. The CDR3 here is CASSQEDRAYEGYGYTF. The CDR3 region has the DNA TGTGCCAGCAGCCAAGAGGACCGGGCGTACGAAGGCTATGGCTACACCTTC.

A few counts support this clonotype. The chain employs TRBV6-1 and TRBJ2-7; D gene unclear. CDR3 length equals 16 residues. CDR1 MNHNS and CDR2 SASEGT come from the germline V gene. V was shortened by 4 bases and J by 0 bases, with 16 bases between the two germline ends. The CDR3 sequence is CASSAFDIRSSYEQYF. CDR3 bases: TGTGCCAGCAGTGCCTTCGACATCAGGAGCTCCTACGAGCAGTACTTC.